Listed below are T cell receptor beta chains from one sample, sequenced in a study of neurological immune-mediated disorders. A single record per CDR3 protein comes from TCRdb applying MiXCR to the 5' RACE reads. The sample has tens of thousands of distinct CDR3 sequences; around 12% are singletons. Sequences were obtained from PBMCs. Receptor source: a man aged 55 to 70 in good health. Both conserved end residues are part of each CDR3. The D gene is left open where the match is weak. The size entry is marked missing in some rows and otherwise reads once, few, many or a size class.

14	-	TRBV15	many	TRBJ2-2	TGTGCCACCAGCAGAGGCCAGTACACCGGGGAGCTGTTTTTT	CATSRGQYTGELFF
14	-	TRBV6-5	many	TRBJ1-1	TGTGCCAGCAGGAGACAAGACCTGGTTGGGGGAACTTTCTTT	CASRRQDLVGGTFF
14	TRBD1	TRBV28	-	TRBJ2-7	TGTGCCAGCAGTGCGACAGGGGGCCTGGACGACCAGTACTTC	CASSATGGLDDQYF
16	-	TRBV7-2	many	TRBJ1-4	TGTGCCAGCAGCTTAGCAGGTGGAAGTAATCAGGAAAAACTGTTTTTT	CASSLAGGSNQEKLFF
14	TRBD1	TRBV28	many	TRBJ1-4	TGTGCCAGCAGGGGGACAGGGAAGAAAGAAAAACTGTTTTTT	CASRGTGKKEKLFF
15	TRBD2	TRBV20-1	many	TRBJ2-7	TGCAGTGCTAGACCACAAGCGGGACGGTCCTACGAGCAGTACTTC	CSARPQAGRSYEQYF
12	-	TRBV6-2/TRBV6-3	few	TRBJ1-5	TGTGCCAGCAGTTACCCGGACAGACCTCAGCATTTT	CASSYPDRPQHF
15	TRBD1	TRBV12-3/TRBV12-4	many	TRBJ1-2	TGTGCCAGCAGTTCGTGGGGACAGGGGGCAGGGGGCTACACCTTC	CASSSWGQGAGGYTF
15	TRBD2	TRBV20-1	many	TRBJ2-5	TGCAGTGCACCCAGTCCGGGACTAGCGAAAGAGACCCAGTACTTC	CSAPSPGLAKETQYF
15	-	TRBV10-2	many	TRBJ2-7	TGCGCCAGCAGTGGGCCCCCAGGGATGGGATACGAGCAGTACTTC	CASSGPPGMGYEQYF
16	TRBD2	TRBV14	-	TRBJ2-2	TGTGTCAGCAGCGTCTGGGCGGGAGTGTTCTCTGGGGAGCTGTTTTTT	CVSSVWAGVFSGELFF
14	-	TRBV7-9	many	TRBJ2-1	TGTGCCAGCAGCTTATCGCAGAGGGGCCTCCCGGAGTTCTTC	CASSLSQRGLPEFF
14	-	TRBV7-9	many	TRBJ2-1	TGTGCCAGCAGCCGCCGGGACGGAAACAATGAGCAGTTCTTC	CASSRRDGNNEQFF
14	-	TRBV7-9	many	TRBJ2-7	TGTGCCAGCAGCTTGGGAGGGGGCCCCTACGAGCAGTACTTC	CASSLGGGPYEQYF
16	TRBD1	TRBV4-1	many	TRBJ2-7	TGCGCCAGCAGCCGCGGGACCGGACAGGGATCCTACGAGCAGTACTTC	CASSRGTGQGSYEQYF
14	-	TRBV14	-	TRBJ2-7	TGTCCCAGCAGCCAAGATTCAGGGATGAACGAGCAGCACTTC	CPSSQDSGMNEQHF
14	TRBD2	TRBV5-1	many	TRBJ2-1	TGCGCCAGCAGCTTGGCACTAGCGGGCAATGAGCAGTTCTTC	CASSLALAGNEQFF
16	TRBD1	TRBV5-1	medium-sized	TRBJ1-1	TGCGCCAGCAGCTTCGGGAGGGGGCCCGAGAACACTGAAGCTTTCTTT	CASSFGRGPENTEAFF
14	TRBD2	TRBV6-1	many	TRBJ2-1	TGTGCCAGCAGCTCTAGCGGGAGATACAATGAGCAGTTCTTC	CASSSSGRYNEQFF
15	TRBD1	TRBV3-1	many	TRBJ1-2	TGTGCCAGCAGCCAAGGGACAGGGGGCAACTATGGCTACACCTTC	CASSQGTGGNYGYTF
13	TRBD1	TRBV29-1	medium-sized	TRBJ1-2	TGCAGCGTTCCGGCAGGGGGCGGTCGTGGCTACACCTTC	CSVPAGGGRGYTF
15	-	TRBV7-9	many	TRBJ2-1	TGTGCCAGCAGGCGCGCCGGGACGGCCATGGCCGAGCAGTTCTTC	CASRRAGTAMAEQFF
16	TRBD2	TRBV5-1	many	TRBJ2-3	TGCGCCAGCAGCCCCCCTAGCGGGAGACGGACAGATACGCAGTATTTT	CASSPPSGRRTDTQYF
14	-	TRBV12-3/TRBV12-4	many	TRBJ2-7	TGTGCCAGCAGTTTAGGAGGGACTGTCTACGAGCAGTACTTC	CASSLGGTVYEQYF
12	-	TRBV4-3	many	TRBJ2-1	TGCGCCAGCAGCCAAGACAGCCATGAGCAGTTCTTC	CASSQDSHEQFF
14	-	TRBV20-1	many	TRBJ1-2	TGCAGTGCTACCGGGGGGCTGGGAACCTATGGCTACACCTTC	CSATGGLGTYGYTF
14	-	TRBV6-5	many	TRBJ2-7	TGTGCCAGCAGTTACTCGGTATTCTCCTACGAGCAGTACTTC	CASSYSVFSYEQYF
13	-	TRBV7-9	many	TRBJ2-7	TGTGCCAGCGGGGTAGGGATCACCTACGAGCAGTACTTC	CASGVGITYEQYF
14	-	TRBV12-3/TRBV12-4	many	TRBJ1-3	TGTGCCAGCAGTTGGCAGGGATCTGGAAACACCATATATTTT	CASSWQGSGNTIYF
12	TRBD1	TRBV12-3/TRBV12-4	many	TRBJ2-7	TGTGCCAGCAGTTTAGGAACGGACAGGGAGTACTTC	CASSLGTDREYF
13	-	TRBV11-3	many	TRBJ1-1	TGTGCCAGCAGCCCCAGGGCGAACACTGAAGCTTTCTTT	CASSPRANTEAFF
14	-	TRBV20-1	many	TRBJ1-1	TGCAGTGCCTCGAGGGGAGGGATGAACACTGAAGCTTTCTTT	CSASRGGMNTEAFF
16	-	TRBV4-1	many	TRBJ1-3	TGCGCCAGCAGCCAAGATATGCGGAGCTCTGGAAACACCATATATTTT	CASSQDMRSSGNTIYF
14	-	TRBV5-1	-	TRBJ1-2	TGCGCCAGCAGCTTGGGCGGAGGGGCACGGGGCTACACCTTC	CASSLGGGARGYTF
12	-	TRBV20-1	many	TRBJ2-3	TGCAGTGCCGGAACCCTATGGAATACGCAGTATTTT	CSAGTLWNTQYF
13	-	TRBV10-3	many	TRBJ2-4	TGTGCCACTCAGGAGGGGGGGCCCGACATTCAGTACTTC	CATQEGGPDIQYF